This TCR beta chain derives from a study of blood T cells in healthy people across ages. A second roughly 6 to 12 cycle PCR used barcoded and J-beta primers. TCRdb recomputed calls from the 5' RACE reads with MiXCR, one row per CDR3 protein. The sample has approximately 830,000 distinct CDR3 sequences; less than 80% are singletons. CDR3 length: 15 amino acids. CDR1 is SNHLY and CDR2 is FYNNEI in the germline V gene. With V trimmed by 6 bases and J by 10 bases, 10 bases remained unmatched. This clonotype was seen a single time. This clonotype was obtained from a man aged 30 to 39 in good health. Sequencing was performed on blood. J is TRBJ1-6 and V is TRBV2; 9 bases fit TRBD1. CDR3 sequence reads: CASSGTGPLWSPLHF. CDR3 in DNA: TGTGCCAGCAGCGGGACAGGGCCGCTCTGGTCACCCCTCCACTTT.